These T cell receptor beta chains were read from a single sample in a study of control samples from healthy donors and cancer patients. Sequencing used immunoSEQ multiplex PCR; TCRdb keeps in-frame clones, though not all of them. The sample includes approximately 97,000 clones, roughly 88% of them seen just once. The specimen was blood. Receptors were obtained from a man aged 25 to 40 in good health. CDR3s leave out the opening cysteine and the closing phenylalanine or tryptophan. Each record gives: CDR3 length, V gene, J gene, CDR3 protein.

12	TRBV18	TRBJ1-4	ASSPGLGREKLF
14	TRBV19	TRBJ2-7	ASSGAWGLNNYEQY
12	TRBV6-5	TRBJ2-7	ASSYGGRGYEQY
9	TRBV29-1	TRBJ2-3	SVGLTDTQY
13	TRBV7-9	TRBJ1-2	ASSLNTAQGYGYT
12	TRBV6-1	TRBJ1-5	ASSEVYSNQPQH
11	TRBV11-3	TRBJ1-1	ASSWTLNTEAF
12	TRBV7-3	TRBJ2-7	ASSLTDRAYEQY
9	TRBV6-6	TRBJ1-2	ASSPPTGPT
13	TRBV4-2	TRBJ2-3	ASSQERGFTDTQY
15	TRBV19	TRBJ2-3	ASSIVTSGGISDTQY
11	TRBV27	TRBJ1-1	ASSYRGNTEAF
13	TRBV2	TRBJ2-3	ASSELGAETDTQY
11	TRBV2	TRBJ1-2	ASSDLIAYGYT
12	TRBV6-5	TRBJ2-7	ASSSVGQHYEQY
13	TRBV5-1	TRBJ2-5	ASSSGTGGRETQY
11	TRBV28	TRBJ2-2	GALGSSTGELF
10	TRBV12-3/TRBV12-4	TRBJ2-5	ASSLQGETQY
13	TRBV7-3	TRBJ2-1	ASSPVAGGYNEQF
9	TRBV18	TRBJ1-4	ASSTNEKLF
11	TRBV18	TRBJ2-1	ASVPGYYNEQF
11	TRBV12-3/TRBV12-4	TRBJ2-7	ASSPRPWYEQY
14	TRBV27	TRBJ2-3	ASSSRFTVHTDTQY
13	TRBV19	TRBJ1-5	ASSPEVGGGQPQH
11	TRBV18	TRBJ2-7	ASSPPLAYEQY
14	TRBV2	TRBJ2-1	ASSLYYGSKYNEQF
14	TRBV7-8	TRBJ2-2	ASSSGRIVNTGELF
12	TRBV5-1	TRBJ2-3	ASSSPTSTDTQY
12	TRBV6-5	TRBJ1-5	ASRVGQANQPQH
10	TRBV9	TRBJ2-2	ASSGDTGELF
15	TRBV13	TRBJ2-7	ASSLASGRLPSYEQY
17	TRBV19	TRBJ2-1	ASSIDPRRMASGRIKQF
15	TRBV19	TRBJ2-2	ASSIASGSDYTGELF
12	TRBV19	TRBJ1-6	ASSSGTVNSPLH
14	TRBV5-6	TRBJ2-5	ASSSTRMMVGETQY
11	TRBV7-9	TRBJ1-2	ASSARTGEGYT
9	TRBV21-1	TRBJ2-4	ASSMGNIQY
12	TRBV2	TRBJ1-5	ASSEIYSNQPQH
11	TRBV19	TRBJ2-3	ASKRREEDTQY
12	TRBV4-2	TRBJ1-1	ASSQVSENTEAF
13	TRBV4-1	TRBJ1-1	ASSQGAAVGTEAF
12	TRBV5-1	TRBJ2-3	ATSGGRGVDTQY
13	TRBV27	TRBJ2-1	ASTLGGSSYNEQF
13	TRBV27	TRBJ1-2	ASSFHGTGNYGYT
17	TRBV2	TRBJ2-1	ASSETAGGTPSSYNEQF
10	TRBV27	TRBJ1-5	ASSFINQPQH
13	TRBV2	TRBJ1-1	ASSEAWGRGTEAF
12	TRBV19	TRBJ1-2	ASSMAGGWYGYT
13	TRBV18	TRBJ2-2	ASKTGGADTGELF
13	TRBV18	TRBJ1-6	ASSPGQGESSPLH
13	TRBV7-3	TRBJ1-1	ASSPSGAVATEAF
11	TRBV30	TRBJ1-4	AWTGRLNEKLF
12	TRBV6-5	TRBJ1-5	ASSPRGSNQPQH
13	TRBV14	TRBJ2-1	ASSQAGGEYNEQF